Listed below are T cell receptor beta chains from one sample, sequenced in a study of blood T cell repertoires in COVID-19. The method was immunoSEQ multiplex PCR; TCRdb's version includes in-frame clones alone and lacks a portion of them. The sample comprises fewer than 120,000 clones, roughly 91% of which are singletons, and roughly 3.3% rests with the top ten. Material: peripheral blood. All receptors derive from a woman between 45 and 60 years old with acute or convalescent COVID-19. Both conserved end residues are part of each CDR3. A D gene is named only where the DNA matches it firmly. Where a row states a size, it is once, few, many or the class of an expanded clone; other rows omit it.

TRBD1	-	TRBV19	TRBJ1-2	CATWDREEYGYTF	TGTGCCACTTGGGACAGGGAAGAATATGGCTACACCTTC
-	-	TRBV10-1	TRBJ2-7	CASSEPEVPEQYF	TGCGCCAGCAGTGAGCCGGAGGTTCCCGAGCAGTACTTC
-	-	TRBV2	TRBJ1-5	CASSEGEVNQPQHF	TGTGCCAGCAGTGAGGGGGAGGTCAATCAGCCCCAGCATTTT
-	-	TRBV28	TRBJ2-1	CASSAHFGSQYNEQFF	TGTGCCAGCAGCGCCCATTTCGGGAGTCAGTACAATGAGCAGTTCTTC
-	-	TRBV6-5	TRBJ1-3	CASRGAGNTIYF	TGTGCCAGCAGGGGGGCAGGAAACACCATATATTTT
-	-	TRBV3-1/TRBV3-2	TRBJ2-3	CASSQGPKTKSAQYF	TGTGCCAGCAGCCAAGGGCCTAAAACTAAGTCGGCGCAGTATTTT
TRBD2	-	TRBV4-2	TRBJ2-1	CASSQVGAGGSYNEQFF	TGTGCCAGCAGCCAAGTGGGCGCGGGAGGCTCCTACAATGAGCAGTTCTTC
-	-	TRBV5-5	TRBJ2-7	CASSVGQSPYEQYF	TGTGCCAGCAGCGTCGGACAGTCCCCCTACGAGCAGTACTTC
-	-	TRBV12-3/TRBV12-4	TRBJ2-2	CASSLAGVGELFF	TGTGCCAGCAGTTTGGCCGGGGTGGGGGAGCTGTTTTTT
-	-	TRBV7-8	TRBJ1-1	CASSLDRASAEAFF	TGTGCCAGCAGCTTAGACAGGGCGTCGGCTGAAGCTTTCTTT
TRBD1	-	TRBV5-1	TRBJ1-6	CASSLVGQGATSNSPLHF	TGCGCCAGCAGCTTGGTGGGACAGGGGGCAACGAGTAATTCACCCCTCCACTTT
TRBD1	-	TRBV5-1	TRBJ2-7	CASSGDRVHEQYF	TGCGCCAGCAGCGGCGACAGGGTCCACGAGCAGTACTTC
TRBD1	-	TRBV11-3	TRBJ2-5	CASSLGGRQGRLQETQYF	TGTGCCAGCAGCTTAGGGGGGAGACAGGGGCGACTCCAAGAGACCCAGTACTTC
-	-	TRBV2	TRBJ1-1	CAASLDSRGNTEAFF	TGTGCCGCCTCATTGGACAGCCGCGGGAACACTGAAGCTTTCTTT
-	-	TRBV9	TRBJ1-5	CASSYREGQPQHF	TGTGCCAGCAGCTACAGGGAGGGTCAGCCCCAGCATTTT
-	-	TRBV7-9	TRBJ2-5	CASSLIAGQETQYF	TGTGCCAGCAGCTTAATCGCAGGCCAAGAGACCCAGTACTTC
-	-	TRBV6-5	TRBJ2-2	CASRRIGGGIGELFF	TGTGCCAGCAGGAGGATTGGGGGAGGAATCGGGGAGCTGTTTTTT
TRBD1	once	TRBV7-9	TRBJ2-7	CASSARDSPYEQYF	TGTGCCAGCAGCGCCCGGGACAGCCCCTACGAGCAGTACTTC
TRBD1	once	TRBV4-2	TRBJ2-7	CASSTRTGGPMKQYF	TGTGCCAGCAGCACCCGGACAGGGGGACCTATGAAGCAGTACTTC
TRBD1	few	TRBV20-1	TRBJ1-5	CSASPGQGQYQPQHF	TGCAGTGCTAGTCCGGGACAGGGACAATATCAGCCCCAGCATTTT
-	-	TRBV18	TRBJ1-1	CASSLVGGENTEAFF	TGTGCCAGCTCACTCGTCGGGGGGGAGAACACTGAAGCTTTCTTT
TRBD2	-	TRBV15	TRBJ2-1	CATSRDGLAGGEQFF	TGTGCCACCAGCAGAGATGGTCTAGCGGGAGGTGAGCAGTTCTTC
TRBD2	few	TRBV27	TRBJ2-2	CASRRDYDTGELFF	TGTGCCAGCAGACGGGACTACGACACCGGGGAGCTGTTTTTT
TRBD2	-	TRBV5-1	TRBJ2-5	CASSEGLAGWETQYF	TGCGCCAGCAGCGAGGGACTAGCGGGATGGGAGACCCAGTACTTC
-	-	TRBV24-1	TRBJ2-7	CATSDRYEQYF	TGTGCCACCAGTGACCGTTACGAGCAGTACTTC
-	once	TRBV7-2	TRBJ2-7	CASRENSGGSNEQYF	TGTGCCAGCAGAGAAAATTCCGGGGGATCCAACGAGCAGTACTTC
TRBD2	-	TRBV7-9	TRBJ2-7	CASSSSSGKTYEQYF	TGTGCCAGCAGCTCCAGTAGCGGGAAGACCTACGAGCAGTACTTC
TRBD1	-	TRBV19	TRBJ2-7	CASSIGTGDEQYF	TGTGCCAGTAGTATTGGGACAGGGGACGAGCAGTACTTC
-	-	TRBV2	TRBJ2-2	CASTRGVDTGELFF	TGTGCCAGCACCAGGGGCGTGGACACCGGGGAGCTGTTTTTT
-	-	TRBV21-1	TRBJ2-7	CASSKGDYAYEQYF	TGTGCCAGCAGCAAAGGGGACTACGCCTACGAGCAGTACTTC
TRBD2	-	TRBV11-2	TRBJ2-7	CASSQGLAGGGYEQYF	TGTGCCAGCAGCCAAGGACTAGCGGGAGGGGGTTACGAGCAGTACTTC